Given below is one TCR beta chain in context. Enrolled ophthalmopathy patients presented with a Clinical Activity Score of at least 3, a NOSPECS grade of at least 4, and disease duration under 3 months. Uncontrolled infection, other autoimmune disease, pregnancy and lactation each barred patients from inclusion. The record originates from a study of T cells in Graves' hyperthyroidism and ophthalmopathy. Study-level information: At initial diagnosis, before any treatment had begun, peripheral blood was obtained.

This CDR3 is built from 13 residues. Looked up from germline, CDR1 is ENHRY and CDR2 is SYGVKD. J lost 4 bases, V lost 8 bases, and 7 bases had no gene match. The CDR3 regions of TCR beta were amplified from RNA transcripts. First-round RT-PCR of the TCR CDR3 relied on the HTBI primer set. Via MiXCR, TCRdb re-called the multiplex PCR reads, giving one row per CDR3 protein. The sample contains some 490,000 distinct CDR3 sequences, 15% to 20% of which appear only once. Sample: blood. The gene calls are TRBV10-3 and TRBJ2-5; the match to TRBD2 covers 7 bases. This clonotype was sampled from a woman aged 25 to 39 with Graves' ophthalmopathy. The chain's CDR3 is CAIAGLGGETQYF. CDR3 sequence (DNA): TGTGCCATCGCTGGACTAGGCGGAGAGACCCAGTACTTC.